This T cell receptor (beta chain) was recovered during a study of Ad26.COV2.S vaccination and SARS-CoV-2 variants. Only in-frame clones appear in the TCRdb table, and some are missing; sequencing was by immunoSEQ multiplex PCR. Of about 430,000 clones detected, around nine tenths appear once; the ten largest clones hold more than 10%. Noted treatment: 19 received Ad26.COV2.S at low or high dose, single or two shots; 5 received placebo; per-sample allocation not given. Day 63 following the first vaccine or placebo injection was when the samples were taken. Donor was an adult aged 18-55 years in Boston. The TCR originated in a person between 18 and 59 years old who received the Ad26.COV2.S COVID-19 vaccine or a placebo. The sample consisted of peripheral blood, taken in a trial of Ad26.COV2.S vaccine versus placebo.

The CDR3 DNA reads as TGCGCCAGCAGTCCGTGGACGGGAGGGGGCCTTAATGAGCAGTTCTTC. Translation gives CASSPWTGGGLNEQFF. The rearrangement joins TRBV23-1 to TRBJ2-1, with D possibly TRBD2 on 8 matching bases. TRBV23-1 is labeled an ORF, and its function is uncertain. V lost 4 bases and J lost 7, with 20 bases in between. This CDR3 is 16 amino acids long.